This TCR beta chain stems from a study of Ad26.COV2.S vaccination and SARS-CoV-2 variants. Study at large: Donor participated within the Ad26.COV2.S arm of the COV1001 trial. Intramuscular Ad26.COV2.S at 5x10^10 or 1x10^11 viral particles. General study points: The study found higher spike-specific TCR breadth in vaccine than placebo recipients. Placebo recipients and vaccine recipients were similar in non-spike TCR breadth.

This clone was recorded once. Its antigen remains unknown. The CDR3 extends over 16 amino acids. In germline, CDR1 is LNHDA, CDR2 SQIVND (reference sequence). V lost 4 bases to trimming and J lost 3 bases; unmatched junction nucleotides: 7. Profiling relied on immunoSEQ multiplex PCR, and the TCRdb table lists in-frame clones only, not all of them. The sample holds about 350,000 clones, 86% seen once. As for treatment: some 19 received Ad26.COV2.S at low or high dose, single or two shots; 5 received placebo; per-sample allocation not given. Sample collection was performed on day 63 after the first vaccine or placebo injection.

The V call is TRBV19, the J call TRBJ2-2; 8 nucleotides line up with TRBD1. The source of this sequence is a person between 18 and 65 years old who received the Ad26.COV2.S COVID-19 vaccine or a placebo. The specimen comprised peripheral blood, sampled in a trial of Ad26.COV2.S vaccine versus placebo. CDR3 in DNA: TGTGCCAGTAGTACGAGAAGGACAGGGTACACCGGGGAGCTGTTTTTT. Amino acid sequence: CASSTRRTGYTGELFF.